This paragraph covers one T cell receptor (beta chain) sequence. The antigen is undetermined. The data derive from a study of cytomegalovirus exposure and HLA in healthy donors. Study-level findings and limits: Across donors, most TCRs were seen rarely, yet some public ones were widespread. Presence/absence analyses supposed approximately even sequencing depth among donors.

The study ran its PCR with 60 Vbeta and 13 Jbeta primers. Profiled with immunoSEQ multiplex PCR; TCRdb holds only in-frame clones, not every one. The sample has about 190,000 clones; 85% to 90% are singletons. Sequencing used PBMCs. The source of this sequence is a man between 25 and 39 years old in good health and CMV-seronegative.

This chain's CDR3 is CASSQDRGFFTDTQYF. The CDR3 DNA reads TGTGCCAGCAGCCAAGATCGGGGGTTCTTCACAGATACGCAGTATTTT. V and J are TRBV14 and TRBJ2-3, with D tentatively TRBD2 (6 bases). The V gene's germline CDR1 is SGHDN and CDR2 FVKESK. The CDR3 has 16 amino acids. V was cut by 0 bases and J by 2 bases, with 12 bases left in between.